This T cell receptor beta chain emerged from a study of human thymus T cells (dated by TCRdb to the early 2020s). Regarding the study in general: The study described the TCR alpha and beta repertoires in under 10 infant thymus samples and a few matching peripheral blood samples. Donor ages ranged from roughly 6 to 250 days, and the cohort comprised five or six male and a couple of female infants.

The immunoSEQ multiplex PCR assay was used to amplify the TCRB and TCRAD loci from a standardized quantity of quality-controlled genomic DNA. The amplicons covered the V(D)J region and were long enough to include the CDR3 and to identify the V and J genes. Through the commercial immunoSEQ service, the amplicons were sequenced on an Illumina platform. The study's own analysis went as follows. Primer bias and sequencing errors were corrected using previously described methods, and TCRAD and TCRB definitions followed the IMGT database. Repertoires were analysed with immunoSEQ Analyzer 3.0 and VDJTools, covering basic statistics, V/J segment usage, diversity estimates, rarefaction and pairwise overlap. Diversity was estimated using the Chao1, ChaoE, Efron-Thisted, Shannon and inverse Simpson indices, and was also estimated on datasets down-sampled to the size of the smallest sample. Repertoire overlap was determined by strict matching of CDR3 nucleotide sequence, V gene and J gene, and Jaccard-based multidimensional scaling clustering was applied. In its TCRdb copy, this immuneACCESS table keeps in-frame sequences only and misses some clones. Where compared with another copy, unresolved V genes explain less than half of these, and the others have no known cause. V, J and clone size are taken as reported in that table, and D and trimming were inferred from the DNA itself. The sample records some 120,000 clones, over 85% of which are singletons. 0.02% to 0.03% of the sample is taken by the ten largest.

Thymus tissue was collected as surgical resects that were removed during corrective cardiac surgery. Donors were immunologically healthy infants undergoing open corrective cardiac surgery for congenital heart defects in Finland. Thymocytes were mechanically released from the tissue and were stored as pellets of roughly 9-30 million cells at -70 degrees C. A QIAsymphony instrument was used to extract genomic DNA from the frozen cell pellets. A distance of 5 bases separates the germline ends of V and J, which lose 5 bases and 0 bases respectively. There are 12 amino acids in the CDR3, from cysteine to phenylalanine inclusive. The only DNA kept is the CDR3, 36 bases in frame from the first base. CDR1 and CDR2, looked up from the germline V gene, are SGDLS and YYNGEE. Remarks on this clone: What antigen it recognizes has not been identified. No per-base quality is available; no much larger clone lies one base away.

General study outcomes and caveats: Highly overlapping thymic TCR repertoires among unrelated individuals were reported in the related research. Both the thymic and the peripheral blood repertoires appeared to show biased V and J gene segment usage. Thymus samples yielded on average roughly 790,000 unique TCRB clonotypes, compared with roughly 80,000 from blood samples.

The sequence came from a boy in the first two years of life with a congenital heart defect but otherwise immunologically healthy. Rearrangement joined TRBV9 to TRBJ1-2; perhaps TRBD1 is the D gene, with 5 bases matching. Sequencing input: thymus tissue. The DNA reads as follows: TGTGCCAGCAGGGGGCCTAACTATGGCTACACCTTC. Its coded protein is CASRGPNYGYTF.